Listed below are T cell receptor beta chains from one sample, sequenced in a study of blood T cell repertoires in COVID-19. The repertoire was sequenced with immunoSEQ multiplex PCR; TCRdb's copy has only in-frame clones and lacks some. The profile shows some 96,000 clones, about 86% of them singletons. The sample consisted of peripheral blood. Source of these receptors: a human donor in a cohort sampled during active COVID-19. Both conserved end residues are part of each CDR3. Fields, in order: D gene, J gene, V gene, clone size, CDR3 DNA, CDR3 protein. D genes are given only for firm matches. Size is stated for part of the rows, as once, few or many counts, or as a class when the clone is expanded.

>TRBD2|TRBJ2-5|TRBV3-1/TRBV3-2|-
TGTGCCAGCAGCTTCCGGACTAGCGGGAGGTACCAAGAGACCCAGTACTTC
CASSFRTSGRYQETQYF
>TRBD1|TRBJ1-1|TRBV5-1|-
TGCGCCAGCAGCTCGGGGACAGGGGTGAACACTGAAGCTTTCTTT
CASSSGTGVNTEAFF
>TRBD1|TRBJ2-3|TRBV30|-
TGTGCCTGGAGTGTAGGGGGCCTCACAGATACGCAGTATTTT
CAWSVGGLTDTQYF
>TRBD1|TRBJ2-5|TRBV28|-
TGTGCCAGCAACAGGGGACCCCAAGAGACCCAGTACTTC
CASNRGPQETQYF
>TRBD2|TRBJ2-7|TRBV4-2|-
TGTGCCAGCAGCCAAGACGACCCGACTAGCGGGCACCCCTACGAGCAGTACTTC
CASSQDDPTSGHPYEQYF
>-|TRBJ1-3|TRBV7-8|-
TGTGCCAGCAGCAAGGGACTCTCTGGAAACACCATATATTTT
CASSKGLSGNTIYF
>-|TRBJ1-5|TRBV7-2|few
TGTGCCAGCAGCCTAGGACAGAGCAATCAGCCCCAGCATTTT
CASSLGQSNQPQHF
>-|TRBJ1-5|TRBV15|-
TGTGCCACCAGCAGAGGAGTGGATCAGCCCCAGCATTTT
CATSRGVDQPQHF
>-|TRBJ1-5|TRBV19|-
TGTGCCAGTAGAGAGGTCTTTATTAGCAATCAGCCCCAGCATTTT
CASREVFISNQPQHF
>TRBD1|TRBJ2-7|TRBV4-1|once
TGCGCCAGCAGCCAAGATACGACAGGGCGGCTCTACGAGCAGTACTTC
CASSQDTTGRLYEQYF
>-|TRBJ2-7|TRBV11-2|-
TGTGCCAGCAGCCTATACAGGACATACGAGCAGTACTTC
CASSLYRTYEQYF
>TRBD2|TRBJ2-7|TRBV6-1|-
TGTGCCAGCAGTGAAAGGGCCCGACTAGCGGGAGGCTACGAGCAGTACTTC
CASSERARLAGGYEQYF
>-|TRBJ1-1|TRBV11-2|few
TGTGCCAGCAGCTTATACAGGATGAACACTGAAGCTTTCTTT
CASSLYRMNTEAFF
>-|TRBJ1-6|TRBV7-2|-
TGTGCCAGCAGCTTAACTAGGGATTCACCCCTCCACTTT
CASSLTRDSPLHF
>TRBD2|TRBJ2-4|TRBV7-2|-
TGTGCCAGCAGCTCGCGGACTAGCGGGAGGAAAAACATTCAGTACTTC
CASSSRTSGRKNIQYF
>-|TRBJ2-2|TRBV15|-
TGTGCCACCAGCAGAGCCGCTCTGTCCTATACCGGGGAGCTGTTTTTT
CATSRAALSYTGELFF